Given below is one TCR beta chain in context. Patients were excluded because of uncontrolled infection, other autoimmune disease, pregnancy or lactation. Germline V lookup: CDR1 SGHDT, CDR2 YYEEEE. This CDR3 is built from 14 residues. The V and J ends lost 2 bases and 6 bases, in that order; junction bases with no gene match: 3. TCR beta CDR3 region amplification was performed from RNA transcripts. The TCR CDR3 first-round RT-PCR relied on the HTBI primer set. TCRdb reprocessed the multiplex PCR reads via MiXCR and lists one record per CDR3 protein. Of around 440,000 distinct CDR3 sequences listed, approximately 15% are singletons. The record originates from a study of T cells in Graves' hyperthyroidism and ophthalmopathy.

The sequencing input was blood. V is TRBV5-6 and J is TRBJ1-2; TRBD1 aligns across 11 bases. This TCR came from a young woman with Graves' hyperthyroidism. CDR3 loop: CASSFGQGANGYTF. In DNA form, the CDR3 reads TGTGCCAGCAGCTTCGGACAGGGGGCAAATGGCTACACCTTC.